This T cell receptor (beta chain) was observed in a study of blood T cells in healthy people across ages. For the study at large: For every two T cells, template switching captured about one barcoded beta molecule. General study points: Estimates drawn from one million T cells were deemed to understate diversity.

CDR3 length: 14 amino acids. V was clipped by 4 bases and J by 4 bases, with 13 bases between them. Sample-barcoded 5' priming and a J-beta primer mix drove a second PCR of 7 to 11 cycles. Each CDR3 protein is one row after TCRdb ran MiXCR on the 5' RACE reads. The sample holds roughly 500,000 distinct CDR3 sequences, 27% seen once. For this clonotype: Its antigen is currently unknown.

The source material was blood. This chain uses TRBV12-3 or TRBV12-4 with TRBJ1-1; D is possibly TRBD1 (5 bases). The sequence was collected from a woman in her seventies in good health. The DNA for the CDR3 is TGTGCCAGCAGTTCGAATTGGGGGGGCACTGAAGCTTTCTTT. Translating it yields CASSSNWGGTEAFF.